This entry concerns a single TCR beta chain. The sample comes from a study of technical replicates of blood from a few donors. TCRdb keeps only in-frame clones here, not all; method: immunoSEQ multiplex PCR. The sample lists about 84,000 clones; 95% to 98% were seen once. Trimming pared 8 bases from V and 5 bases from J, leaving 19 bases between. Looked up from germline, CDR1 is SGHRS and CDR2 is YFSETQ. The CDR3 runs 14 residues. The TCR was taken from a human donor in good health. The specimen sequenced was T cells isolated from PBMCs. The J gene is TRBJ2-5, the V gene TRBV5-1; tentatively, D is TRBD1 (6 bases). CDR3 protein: CASFQGRVAETQYF. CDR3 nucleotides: TGCGCCAGTTTCCAGGGGCGGGTTGCGGAGACCCAGTACTTC. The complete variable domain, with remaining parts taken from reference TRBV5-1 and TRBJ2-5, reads KAGVTQTPRYLIKTRGQQVTLSCSPISGHRSVSWYQQTPGQGLQFLFEYFSETQRNKGNFPGRFSGRQFSNSRSEMNVSTLELGDSALYLCASFQGRVAETQYFGPGTRLLVL.